This TCR beta chain was identified during a study of cytomegalovirus exposure and HLA in healthy donors. The overall study: Genotyping of roughly 400 donors showed that about 83% belonged to the Caucasian-associated ancestry cluster.

Between the trimmed V and J ends, which lost 5 bases and 4 bases, there was a span of 15 bases. The V gene's germline CDR1 is SQVTM and CDR2 ANQGSEA. This CDR3 region has 14 residues. A multiplex PCR was run with 60 Vbeta primers and 13 Jbeta primers. The repertoire was sequenced with immunoSEQ multiplex PCR; TCRdb's copy has only in-frame clones and lacks some. The repertoire includes 55,000 to 70,000 clones, less than 80% of them detected once, and 3% sits in the top ten. This clone turned up a few times. The chain uses TRBV29-1 and TRBJ2-1; D is unclear. The receptor was isolated from a woman between 50 and 59 years old in good health and CMV-seronegative. Sequencing was done on a sample of PBMCs. For the CDR3, the DNA is TGCAGCGTTCTCCTATCGGAGACGTACAATGAGCAGTTCTTC. It translates to CSVLLSETYNEQFF.